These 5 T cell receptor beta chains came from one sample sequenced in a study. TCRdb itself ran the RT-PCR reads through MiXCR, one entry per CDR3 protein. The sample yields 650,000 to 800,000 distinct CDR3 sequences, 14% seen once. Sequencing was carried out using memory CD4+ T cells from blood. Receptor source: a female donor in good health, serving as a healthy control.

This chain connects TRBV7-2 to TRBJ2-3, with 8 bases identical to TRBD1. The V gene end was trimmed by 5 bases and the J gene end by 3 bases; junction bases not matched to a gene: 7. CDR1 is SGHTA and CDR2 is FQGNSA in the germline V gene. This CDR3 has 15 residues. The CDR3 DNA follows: TGTGCCAGCAGCGAGAGGACAGGGAGTACAGATACGCAGTATTTT. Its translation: CASSERTGSTDTQYF.

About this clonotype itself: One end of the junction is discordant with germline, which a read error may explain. The CDR3 sequence: CASSVEGSGRQKTQYF. The CDR3 DNA follows: TGTGCCAGCAGCGTAGAAGGTAGCGGGCGCCAAAAGACCCAGTACTTC. This chain uses TRBV9 with TRBJ2-5, with 7 bases matching TRBD2. CDR3 length equals 16 residues. In germline, CDR1 is SGDLS, CDR2 YYNGEE. Together with reference TRBV9 and TRBJ2-5, the CDR3 gives the full variable domain: DSGVTQTPKHLITATGQRVTLRCSPRSGDLSVYWYQQSLDQGLQFLIQYYNGEERAKGNILERFSAQQFPDLHSELNLSSLELGDSALYFCASSVEGSGRQKTQYFGPGTRLLVL.

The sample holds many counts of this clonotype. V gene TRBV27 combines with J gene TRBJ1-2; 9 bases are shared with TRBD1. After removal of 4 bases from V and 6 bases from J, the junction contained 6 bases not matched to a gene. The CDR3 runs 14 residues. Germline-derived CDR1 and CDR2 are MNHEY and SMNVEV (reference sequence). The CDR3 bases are TGTGCCAGCAGTTCGCCAGGGGACAGGGATGGCTACACCTTC. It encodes CASSSPGDRDGYTF.

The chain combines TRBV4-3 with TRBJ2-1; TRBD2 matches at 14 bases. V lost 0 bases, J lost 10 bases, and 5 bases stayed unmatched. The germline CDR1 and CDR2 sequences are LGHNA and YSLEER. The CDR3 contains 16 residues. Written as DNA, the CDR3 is TGCGCCAGCAGCCAAGATCCGGGACTAGCGGGGGTAGAGCAGTTCTTC. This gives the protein CASSQDPGLAGVEQFF.

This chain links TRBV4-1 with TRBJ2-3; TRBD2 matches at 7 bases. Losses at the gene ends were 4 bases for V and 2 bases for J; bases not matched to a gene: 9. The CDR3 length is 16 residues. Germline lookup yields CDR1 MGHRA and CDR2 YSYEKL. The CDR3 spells CASSRPGGGPTDTQYF. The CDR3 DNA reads TGCGCCAGCAGCCGGCCGGGGGGAGGGCCCACAGATACGCAGTATTTT.